This TCR beta chain appears in the sequencing data of a study of shared T cell receptors in the human thymus. Per the germline V gene, CDR1 is LNHDA and CDR2 is SQIVND (reference sequence). Trimming took 3 bases from V and 0 from J, leaving 21 bases between them. The length of the CDR3 is 19 residues. Method: immunoSEQ multiplex PCR; TCRdb's copy keeps in-frame clones and lacks some. This table holds about 730,000 clones, approximately 83% found once. The same data also contributed to another study, on human thymus T cells. That work states: Thymus tissue was removed during corrective cardiac surgery. Blood and thymic repertoires both appeared biased in V and J gene usage. Highly overlapping thymic repertoires in unrelated individuals were reported by related research.

What was sequenced was thymocytes. This TCR derives from a girl younger than two with a congenital heart defect. The chain is built from TRBV19 and TRBJ1-5, with D possibly TRBD1 on 6 matching bases. CDR3 DNA sequence: TGTGCCAGTAGTATCGCCTCCTCTACAGGGCTAGATAGCAATCAGCCCCAGCATTTT. Its translation is CASSIASSTGLDSNQPQHF.